These 2 T cell receptor beta chains share one sample of origin, sequenced in a study of control samples from healthy donors and cancer patients. Measured with immunoSEQ multiplex PCR; TCRdb has only the in-frame clones, and not every one. The sample includes around 58,000 clones, 88% seen only once; the top ten take 3.5% to 4%. Sequenced material: blood. All receptors derive from a man between 50 and 59 years old in good health.

The sample holds a few counts of this clone. V is TRBV30 and J is TRBJ1-3, with 8 bases that match TRBD1. CDR3 length: 13 residues. V shed 6 bases, J shed 5 bases, and the junction held 6 bases outside the gene matches. Germline-derived CDR1 and CDR2 are GTSNPN and SVGIG (reference sequence). CDR3 bases: TGTGCCTGCCAACAGGGGGTCAGAAACACCATATATTTT. This sequence encodes CACQQGVRNTIYF.

This sequence joins TRBV3-1 (or the pseudogene TRBV3-2) and TRBJ1-4; 7 positions agree with TRBD1. V was clipped by 8 bases and J by 4 bases; unmatched bases: 10. CDR3 size: 15 residues. CDR1 and CDR2 from the germline V gene are LGHDT and YNNKEL (reference sequence). Here the CDR3 DNA reads TGTGCCAGCTCCCCCCTGACAGGGAATAATGAAAAACTGTTTTTT. It translates to CASSPLTGNNEKLFF.